These 15 T cell receptor beta chains share one sample of origin, sequenced in a study of cytomegalovirus exposure and HLA in healthy donors. A multiplex PCR was run with 60 Vbeta primers and 13 Jbeta primers. Assay used: immunoSEQ multiplex PCR; TCRdb lists only in-frame clones, some missing. The data show over 150,000 clones, roughly 82% seen once. The sample consisted of PBMCs. The receptors originated from a woman in her forties or fifties in good health and CMV-seropositive.

The chain carries TRBV9 and TRBJ2-5; D might be TRBD2 (5 bases). The germline gives CDR1 SGDLS, CDR2 YYNGEE. The CDR3 contains 13 residues. V lost 3 bases, J lost 5 bases, and 11 bases lay in between. The CDR3 spells CASSAGGLETQYF. The CDR3 nucleotides are TGTGCCAGCAGCGCCGGAGGTCTGGAGACCCAGTACTTC.

The J gene is TRBJ2-7, the V gene TRBV7-8; perhaps TRBD2 as D (6 bases). With 1 base removed from V and 5 bases from J, the gap between germline ends came to 9 bases. Germline V gene data show CDR1 as SGHVS and CDR2 as FQNEAQ. The CDR3 loop spans 13 amino acids. The CDR3 DNA is TGTGCCAGCAGCTTAGGGCGGGGCAACGAGCAGTACTTC. The encoded protein is CASSLGRGNEQYF.

The chain couples TRBV7-6 to TRBJ2-3; D might be TRBD2 (7 bases). The germline V gene encodes CDR1 SGHVS and CDR2 FNYEAQ. This CDR3 region has 15 residues. V was clipped by 3 bases and J by 3 bases, with 13 bases between them. CDR3 sequence (DNA): TGTGCCAGCAGCTTTTGGGAGGGGGAAACAGATACGCAGTATTTT. Its translation is CASSFWEGETDTQYF.

The V and J genes are TRBV4-2 and TRBJ2-7; 8 bases are a match to TRBD2. Trimming at V came to 4 bases and at J to 2 bases, leaving 10 bases not matched to a gene. Germline values: CDR1 LGHNA, CDR2 YNFKEQ. The CDR3 covers 16 residues. The CDR3 DNA is TGTGCCAGCAGCCGCCCCGGGGGGGGGAAGCCCTACGAGCAGTACTTC. Its protein product is CASSRPGGGKPYEQYF.

This sequence joins TRBV19 and TRBJ1-2; no definite D call. This CDR3 has 16 amino acids. Germline CDR1 reads LNHDA; CDR2 reads SQIVND (reference sequence). Trimming took off 6 bases at V and 7 bases at J, with 24 bases between the two ends. The CDR3 DNA reads TGTGCCAGTAGCACCCTTTGGGAGGCCAGTCTGAGTGGCTACACCTTC. Its protein is CASSTLWEASLSGYTF.

This sequence joins TRBV4-1 and TRBJ1-1; no definite D call. Germline V lookup: CDR1 MGHRA, CDR2 YSYEKL. V was shortened by 4 bases and J by 11 bases, with 14 bases between the two germline ends. This CDR3 region has 12 residues. The CDR3 here is CASSPEGYGAFF. As DNA, the CDR3 is TGCGCCAGCAGCCCCGAAGGTTACGGGGCTTTCTTT.

The J gene is TRBJ1-1, the V gene TRBV5-1, with TRBD1 as a possible D gene (5 bases). CDR3 length equals 15 residues. The V gene's germline CDR1 is SGHRS and CDR2 YFSETQ. Trimming stripped 1 base from V and 1 base from J, with 11 bases between. The CDR3 sequence: CASSLRGEANTEAFF. Here the CDR3 DNA reads TGCGCCAGCAGCTTGAGGGGCGAGGCGAACACTGAAGCTTTCTTT.

The chain combines TRBV4-2 with TRBJ2-5; TRBD2 matches at 12 bases. Germline values: CDR1 LGHNA, CDR2 YNFKEQ. The V gene end was trimmed by 4 bases and the J gene end by 3 bases; junction bases not matched to a gene: 3. The CDR3 has 15 amino acids. This chain's CDR3 is CASSPSGGAEETQYF. CDR3 in DNA: TGTGCCAGCAGCCCTAGCGGGGGGGCAGAAGAGACCCAGTACTTC.

The rearrangement links TRBV21-1 to TRBJ2-7; TRBD1, the D gene given by the table, was not confirmed from the DNA. TRBV21-1 corresponds to a pseudogene. The CDR3 runs to 16 residues. This CDR3 is CASSTRVGDRGNKQYF. CDR3 nucleotides: TGTGCCAGCAGCACCCGGGTAGGGGACAGGGGGAATAAGCAGTACTTC.

The chain employs TRBV6-5 and TRBJ2-7; D gene ambiguous. Trimming stripped 2 bases from V and 2 bases from J, with 16 bases between. The CDR3 loop spans 16 amino acids. Germline lookup yields CDR1 MNHEY and CDR2 SVGAGI. The CDR3 here is CASSYGATPKTYEQYF. The CDR3 coding sequence is TGTGCCAGCAGTTACGGTGCCACACCAAAGACCTACGAGCAGTACTTC.

The chain carries TRBV7-6 and TRBJ2-1; 9 nucleotides line up with TRBD1. Trimming cost V 5 bases and J 5 bases; bases outside gene matches: 4. Germline V gene data show CDR1 as SGHVS and CDR2 as FNYEAQ. The CDR3 spans 14 residues. The CDR3 is CASSLDRGDNEQFF. The CDR3 DNA is TGTGCCAGCAGCCTGGACAGGGGAGACAATGAGCAGTTCTTC. Complete variable domain (other parts from reference TRBV7-6 and TRBJ2-1): GAGVSQSPRYKVTKRGQDVALRCDPISGHVSLYWYRQALGQGPEFLTYFNYEAQQDKSGLPNDRFSAERPEGSISTLTIQRTEQRDSAMYRCASSLDRGDNEQFFGPGTRLTVL.

The chain links TRBV5-1 to TRBJ2-5, with 8 bases fitting TRBD2. This CDR3 contains 14 residues. Germline lookup yields CDR1 SGHRS and CDR2 YFSETQ. The J segment lost 2 bases and the V segment lost 6 bases, leaving 6 bases of the junction unmatched. The CDR3 loop reads CASTPGGGQETQYF. For the CDR3, the DNA is TGCGCCAGCACTCCGGGGGGGGGACAAGAGACCCAGTACTTC.

This chain connects TRBV9 to TRBJ2-1, with 8 bases matching TRBD1. V shed 1 base, J shed 10 bases, and the junction held 10 bases outside the gene matches. The CDR3 is 15 residues long. Germline-derived CDR1 and CDR2 are SGDLS and YYNGEE. The CDR3 here is CASSVQGAGSKEQFF. The CDR3 DNA reads TGTGCCAGCAGCGTACAGGGGGCAGGGTCAAAGGAGCAGTTCTTC.

The V gene is TRBV5-4, the J gene TRBJ1-4, with TRBD1 matching over 8 bases. Trimming removed 3 bases from V and 3 bases from J; junction bases left unmatched: 7. The CDR3 length is 16 residues. From germline, CDR1 is SGHNT and CDR2 YYREEE (reference sequence). CDR3 residues: CASSSPGGAANEKLFF. The CDR3 DNA sequence: TGTGCCAGCAGCTCTCCAGGGGGCGCGGCTAATGAAAAACTGTTTTTT. Supplemented by reference TRBV5-4 and TRBJ1-4, the full variable domain reads ETGVTQSPTHLIKTRGQQVTLRCSSQSGHNTVSWYQQALGQGPQFIFQYYREEENGRGNFPPRFSGLQFPNYSSELNVNALELDDSALYLCASSSPGGAANEKLFFGSGTQLSVL.

V is TRBV6-1 and J is TRBJ1-6; D is uncertain. CDR1 is MNHNS and CDR2 is SASEGT in the germline V gene. With 6 bases removed from V and 9 bases from J, the gap between germline ends came to 12 bases. The CDR3 has 13 residues. The CDR3 protein is CASSWAGSSPLHF. The CDR3 DNA reads TGTGCCAGCAGCTGGGCGGGAAGTTCACCCCTCCACTTT.